One sample yielded the 5 T cell receptor beta chains listed below, sequenced in a study of CD8+CD57+ T cells in acquired aplastic anemia. TCR beta VDJ combinations and CDR3 sequences were profiled from genomic DNA. Each CDR3 protein gets one entry after TCRdb re-called the reads with MiXCR. The data hold roughly 81,000 distinct CDR3 sequences, with approximately 46% observed a single time. Specimen: sorted CD4+, CD8+, or CD8+CD57+ T cells (not recorded which) from PBMCs. Every receptor here comes from a human donor in good health, serving as a control.

The chain has TRBV10-3 and TRBJ2-1, with D possibly matching TRBD1 (7 bases). V was trimmed by 0 bases and J by 6 bases, leaving 12 bases between them. Germline CDR1 ENHRY, CDR2 SYGVKD. This CDR3 is 15 amino acids long. For the CDR3, the DNA is TGTGCCATCAGTGAGTCGCGGGACAGTACCAATGAGCAGTTCTTC. Its protein product is CAISESRDSTNEQFF.

Comment on this clonotype: The junction shows a germline mismatch at one end, possibly a read error. The V and J genes are TRBV5-1 and TRBJ1-2; 8 bases line up with TRBD1. Germline CDR1 SGHRS, CDR2 YFSETQ. The CDR3 spans 15 residues. Written as DNA, the CDR3 is TGCGCCAACAGCTCCACCCGGGATGGACAGGGTCGCTACACCTTC. Its translation: CANSSTRDGQGRYTF.

This clonotype was seen once. The chain employs TRBV9 and TRBJ2-7; D is perhaps TRBD1 or TRBD2 (6 bases each). The V gene's germline CDR1 is SGDLS and CDR2 YYNGEE. This CDR3 has 15 amino acids. Trimming cost V 0 bases and J 5 bases, with 15 bases left between them. The CDR3 region has the DNA TGTGCCAGCAGCGTAGCCGGGGGCGCAGGCGACGAGCAGTACTTC. This encodes CASSVAGGAGDEQYF.

In its sample, this clonotype was seen many times. The CDR3 nucleotides read TGTGCCAGCAGTTTGGTTCAGGGGGCGGACTATGGCTACACCTTC. The encoded protein is CASSLVQGADYGYTF. The genes are TRBV12-3 or TRBV12-4 and TRBJ1-2, with 8 bases identical to TRBD1. Trimming at V came to 3 bases and at J to 3 bases, leaving 6 bases not matched to a gene. The CDR3 has 15 amino acids.

This clonotype was picked up one time. V gene TRBV10-3 combines with J gene TRBJ1-5; TRBD1 agrees at 10 bases. Per germline, CDR1 ENHRY and CDR2 SYGVKD. With V trimmed by 6 bases and J by 5 bases, 4 bases remained unmatched. The CDR3 extends over 14 amino acids. CDR3 region: CAIRGQGLYQPQHF. The CDR3 DNA reads TGTGCCATCAGGGGACAGGGGCTGTATCAGCCCCAGCATTTT.